This entry lists 24 T cell receptor beta chains sequenced from one sample in a study of blood T cells in healthy people across ages. PCR was performed a second time for about 7 to 11 cycles using a sample-barcoded 5' primer and a J-beta primer mix. TCRdb used MiXCR to reprocess the 5' RACE reads, holding one entry per CDR3 protein. Altogether hundreds of thousands of distinct CDR3 sequences are present, roughly 46% being singletons, with the ten largest covering 15% to 20%. Sequencing was done on a sample of blood. The receptors shown here come from an elderly man in good health.

This clonotype appeared many times. The chain couples TRBV20-1 to TRBJ2-5; D uncertain. Germline lookup yields CDR1 DFQATT and CDR2 SNEGSKA (reference sequence). The CDR3 contains 10 residues. The CDR3 nucleotides read TGCTGTCCCAGCAACAATGAGCAGTACTTC. Its translation: CCPSNNEQYF.

Notes on this clonotype: This may arise from a read error, as a much more abundant clone is one base away. The J gene is TRBJ2-1, the V gene TRBV18; 11 bases match TRBD1. Germline V gene sequence: CDR1 KGHSH, CDR2 LQKENI. CDR3 size: 18 residues. V trimming: 1 base; J trimming: 6 bases; junction bases outside the gene matches: 11. The CDR3 loop reads CASSPRDRGKSDCNEQFF. DNA of the CDR3: TGTGCCAGCTCACCACGGGACAGGGGGAAATCCGACTGCAATGAGCAGTTCTTC.

The V gene is TRBV6-6, the J gene TRBJ1-4; no definite D call. The germline gives CDR1 MNHNY, CDR2 SVGAGI (reference sequence). The germline V and J ends were trimmed by 6 bases and 14 bases, with 25 bases remaining between them. The CDR3 has 15 residues. The CDR3 nucleotides read TGTGCCAGCAGGCCGGAGAGATCAGGTGCCGAATATCTGTTTTTT. Translation: CASRPERSGAEYLFF.

The V gene is TRBV12-3 or TRBV12-4, the J gene TRBJ2-2, with D perhaps TRBD1 (6 bases). V was shortened by 5 bases and J by 4 bases, with 11 bases between the two germline ends. CDR3 size: 14 residues. The CDR3 sequence is CASSTGFSTGELFF. The CDR3 nucleotides are TGTGCCAGCAGTACAGGGTTCAGCACCGGGGAGCTGTTTTTT.

V gene TRBV14 combines with J gene TRBJ1-4, with D maybe TRBD1 (5 bases). Germline V gives CDR1 SGHDN, CDR2 FVKESK. V was trimmed by 4 bases and J by 13 bases, leaving 22 bases between them. The CDR3 runs to 15 residues. The CDR3 loop reads CASSPLTASRSGLFF. CDR3 nucleotide sequence: TGTGCCAGCAGCCCCCTGACAGCGTCCAGGTCTGGACTGTTTTTT.

The chain carries TRBV5-1 and TRBJ2-5, with D maybe TRBD2 (5 bases). Germline values: CDR1 SGHRS, CDR2 YFSETQ. V shed 4 bases and J shed 5 bases, with 18 bases lying between them. The CDR3 sequence is 15 residues long. The DNA for the CDR3 is TGCGCCAGCAGCGTCGCGGTCGGGGTTCGTGAGACCCAGTACTTC. Amino acids: CASSVAVGVRETQYF.

J is TRBJ1-5 and V is TRBV13; TRBD1 matches at 7 bases. The CDR3 is 12 amino acids. CDR1 PRHDT and CDR2 FYEKMQ come from the germline V gene (reference sequence). Unmatched junction bases numbered 6, after V lost 5 bases and J lost 11 bases. CDR3 DNA: TGTGCCAGCAGCCGATCAGGGGGGACCCAGCATTTT. Translating it yields CASSRSGGTQHF.

This clonotype has a single count. The V and J genes are TRBV5-1 and TRBJ2-1; D perhaps matches TRBD2 (6 bases). The length of the CDR3 is 17 residues. The V gene lost 1 base and the J gene lost 8 bases, with 22 bases spanning the gap. Germline V gene sequence: CDR1 SGHRS, CDR2 YFSETQ. CDR3 sequence: CASSLSVFGGTEYEQFF. The CDR3 nucleotides are TGCGCCAGCAGCTTGAGTGTTTTTGGGGGGACCGAGTATGAGCAGTTCTTC.

A few counts support this clonotype. Being one base from a much bigger clone, this may be a read error. The chain recombines TRBV7-2 with TRBJ2-1, with 15 bases lining up with TRBD2. This CDR3 region has 19 residues. In germline, CDR1 is SGHTA, CDR2 FQGNSA. With V trimmed by 5 bases and J by 2 bases, 10 bases remained unmatched. CDR3 coding DNA: TGTGCCAGCAGCGGATCGGGACTAGCGGGAGGAGGCGCCTACAATGAGCAGTTCTTC. Translated: CASSGSGLAGGGAYNEQFF.

CDR3 bases: TGCAGTGCTGGGGACCGACAGGGGGTCACCTACGAGCAGTACTTC. Translated, it gives CSAGDRQGVTYEQYF. The chain has TRBV20-1 and TRBJ2-7; 9 bases map to TRBD1. With V trimmed by 5 bases and J by 2 bases, 10 bases remained unmatched. CDR1 is DFQATT and CDR2 is SNEGSKA in the germline V gene (reference sequence). The CDR3 loop spans 15 amino acids.

Concerning this clonotype itself: One end of the junction is discordant with germline, which a read error may explain. The chain recombines TRBV4-2 with TRBJ1-2, with 8 bases identical to TRBD1. From germline, CDR1 is LGHNA and CDR2 YNFKEQ. The CDR3 runs to 14 residues. The CDR3 DNA is TGTGCCTGCAGCCAAGCTACAGGGGGACTTGGCTACACCTTC. This encodes CACSQATGGLGYTF.

The CDR3, as DNA: TGTGCCAGCAGCGACCTAGGGGCTGGCCGTGTCAATGTCCTGACTTTC. This sequence encodes CASSDLGAGRVNVLTF. The chain combines TRBV4-2 with TRBJ2-6; D may be TRBD1 (5 bases). The CDR3 totals 16 residues. V shed 5 bases and J shed 13 bases, with 24 bases lying between them. Germline V gene sequence: CDR1 LGHNA, CDR2 YNFKEQ.

DNA of the CDR3: TGCGCCAGCAGCCAAGGGCGCGGGAGGGTCCACGAGCAGTACTTC. Its protein is CASSQGRGRVHEQYF. The chain couples TRBV4-3 to TRBJ2-7, with TRBD2 matching over 9 bases. This CDR3 is built from 15 residues. Germline assignment: CDR1 LGHNA and CDR2 YSLEER. V shed 1 base and J 5 bases; nucleotides not matched to a gene: 6.

Remarks on this clonotype: An end of the junction differs from the germline gene, which may be a read error. The J gene is TRBJ2-3, the V gene TRBV11-3; 10 nucleotides agree with TRBD2. The CDR3 totals 14 residues. Germline V gives CDR1 SGHNT, CDR2 YENEEA. The CDR3 DNA reads TGTGCAAGCAGCGTACCTAGCGGGAGAAATACGCAGTATTTT. Amino acids: CASSVPSGRNTQYF.

This clonotype has just one count. V and J are TRBV29-1 and TRBJ2-7, with D tentatively TRBD2 (7 bases). CDR3 size: 16 residues. Germline V gene lookup returns CDR1 SQVTM and CDR2 ANQGSEA. Trimming took off 7 bases at V and 0 bases at J, with 22 bases between the two ends. The chain's CDR3 is CSASSCIRGASYEQYF. The CDR3 nucleotides are TGCAGCGCCTCTAGCTGCATCCGGGGGGCCTCCTACGAGCAGTACTTC.

V gene TRBV5-1 combines with J gene TRBJ2-5, with 8 bases identical to TRBD1. The DNA end is a closer match to TRBJ2-7, so the J assignment may be wrong. CDR1 and CDR2 (germline): SGHRS, YFSETQ. The CDR3 is 15 amino acids. CDR3 in amino acids: CASSLVDREGSEQYF. CDR3 DNA sequence: TGCGCCAGCAGCTTGGTGGACAGGGAAGGAAGCGAGCAGTACTTC.

The chain employs TRBV7-2 and TRBJ2-1; 8 bases fit TRBD2. Germline-derived CDR1 and CDR2 are SGHTA and FQGNSA. V gave up 0 bases and J gave up 8 bases; unmatched junction bases: 9. The CDR3 consists of 16 residues. The CDR3 DNA is TGTGCCAGCAGCTTAGCGCAAGGGACTAGAGGGGATGAGCAGTTCTTC. This gives the protein CASSLAQGTRGDEQFF.

This clonotype was seen ten or more times. V usage is TRBV27 and J usage is TRBJ2-3; TRBD2 matches 11 bases. Trimming cost V 5 bases and J 2 bases; bases outside gene matches: 9. CDR3 length: 17 amino acids. Germline V gene data show CDR1 as MNHEY and CDR2 as SMNVEV (reference sequence). The CDR3 reads CASSHMGLAEPTDTQYF. The CDR3 DNA follows: TGTGCCAGCAGTCACATGGGACTAGCGGAACCCACAGATACGCAGTATTTT.

This chain joins TRBV20-1 and TRBJ2-1; D not certain. CDR3 size: 15 residues. Looked up from germline, CDR1 is DFQATT and CDR2 is SNEGSKA (reference sequence). Trimming shortened V by 3 bases and J by 0 bases, and 12 bases separated the two germline ends. For the CDR3, the DNA is TGCAGTGCTAGGCCGGGCTTGAGCTCCTACAATGAGCAGTTCTTC. Translated: CSARPGLSSYNEQFF.

This chain links TRBV7-6 with TRBJ2-3; D unresolved. V dropped 5 bases and J dropped 2 bases, with 8 bases sitting between them. The CDR3 covers 13 residues. The germline V gene encodes CDR1 SGHVS and CDR2 FNYEAQ. As DNA, the CDR3 is TGTGCCAGCAGCGCTAGAACCACAGATACGCAGTATTTT. This codes for CASSARTTDTQYF.

This sequence joins TRBV10-1 and TRBJ2-5; no clear D gene. The V gene lost 0 bases and the J gene lost 1 base, with 6 bases spanning the gap. In germline, CDR1 is WNHNN, CDR2 SYGVQD (reference sequence). This CDR3 spans 14 amino acids. CDR3 nucleotides: TGCGCCAGCAGTGAGTCGGGGTCCCAAGAGACCCAGTACTTC. This gives the protein CASSESGSQETQYF.

This clonotype was picked up many times. V and J are TRBV6-2 or TRBV6-3 and TRBJ2-1; 7 positions match TRBD2. Trimming removed 7 bases from V and 12 bases from J; junction bases left unmatched: 9. Germline values: CDR1 MNHEY, CDR2 SVGEGT. The CDR3 runs to 12 residues. The CDR3 loop reads CASKGSGKSQFF. CDR3 DNA sequence: TGTGCCAGCAAAGGAAGCGGGAAGTCGCAGTTCTTC.

This clonotype has ten or more counts. A junction end diverges from the germline sequence, so it may reflect a read error. The J gene is TRBJ2-3, the V gene TRBV12-3 or TRBV12-4; D not certain. The CDR3 consists of 14 residues. Written as DNA, the CDR3 is TGTGCCAGCAGCTTAGGTGTGGGCACAGATACGCAGTATTTT. Translating it yields CASSLGVGTDTQYF.

This clonotype was seen more than once but under ten times. This chain links TRBV2 with TRBJ2-3; D might be TRBD2 (5 bases). Germline-derived CDR1 and CDR2 are SNHLY and FYNNEI. Trimming took off 3 bases at V and 0 bases at J, with 13 bases between the two ends. The CDR3 has 16 amino acids. The CDR3 protein is CASSDASKRSTDTQYF. CDR3 in DNA: TGTGCCAGCAGTGACGCCTCGAAGCGGAGCACAGATACGCAGTATTTT.